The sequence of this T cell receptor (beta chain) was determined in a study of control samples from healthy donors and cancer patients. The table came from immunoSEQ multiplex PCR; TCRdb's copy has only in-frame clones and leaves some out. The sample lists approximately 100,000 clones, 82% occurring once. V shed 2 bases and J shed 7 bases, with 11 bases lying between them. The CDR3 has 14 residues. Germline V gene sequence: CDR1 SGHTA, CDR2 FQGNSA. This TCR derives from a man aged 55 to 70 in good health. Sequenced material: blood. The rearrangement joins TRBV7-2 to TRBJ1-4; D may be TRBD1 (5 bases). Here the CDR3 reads CASSLFQGTEKLFF. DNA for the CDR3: TGTGCCAGCAGCTTATTCCAGGGAACTGAAAAACTGTTTTTT.